This T cell receptor (beta chain) originates from a study of sequential checkpoint blockade in melanoma. Documented treatment: randomized to nivolumab then ipilimumab (arm A) or the reverse (arm B). V lost 5 bases, J lost 4 bases, and 12 bases lay in between. Germline lookup yields CDR1 MNHNY and CDR2 SVGAGI (reference sequence). The CDR3 has 13 residues. Profiled with immunoSEQ multiplex PCR; TCRdb holds only in-frame clones, not every one. The sample carries some 9,400 clones, roughly two thirds recorded once. The receptor was derived from a human donor with melanoma. The chain couples TRBV6-6 to TRBJ2-7; D may be TRBD1 (5 bases). The input for sequencing was CD8+ T cells sorted from blood (inferred from file names), taken from a patient given nivolumab and ipilimumab in sequence. CDR3 nucleotide sequence: TGTGCCAGCAGTCCGACAGCCATGTACGAGCAGTACTTC. Residues: CASSPTAMYEQYF.